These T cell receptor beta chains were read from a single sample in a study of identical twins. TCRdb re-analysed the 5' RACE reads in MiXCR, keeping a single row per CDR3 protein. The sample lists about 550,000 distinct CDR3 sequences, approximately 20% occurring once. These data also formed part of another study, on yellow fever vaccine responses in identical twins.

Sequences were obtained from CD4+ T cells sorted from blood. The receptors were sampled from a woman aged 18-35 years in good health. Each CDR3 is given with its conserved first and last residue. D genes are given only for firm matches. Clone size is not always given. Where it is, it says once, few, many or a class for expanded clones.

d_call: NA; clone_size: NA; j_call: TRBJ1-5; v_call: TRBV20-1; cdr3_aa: CSGGATGDNQPQHF; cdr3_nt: TGCAGTGGGGGCGCGACAGGCGACAATCAGCCCCAGCATTTT
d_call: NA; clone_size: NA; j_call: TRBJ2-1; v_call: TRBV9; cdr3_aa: CASSAQSGGGNEQFF; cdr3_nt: TGTGCCAGCAGCGCGCAATCCGGAGGGGGCAATGAGCAGTTCTTC
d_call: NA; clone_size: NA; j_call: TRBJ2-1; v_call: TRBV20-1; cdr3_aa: CSARDWAGDEQFF; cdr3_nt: TGCAGTGCTAGAGATTGGGCAGGGGATGAGCAGTTCTTC
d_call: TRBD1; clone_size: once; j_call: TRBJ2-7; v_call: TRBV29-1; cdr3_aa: CSASGGVSYEQYF; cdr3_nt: TGCAGCGCCTCAGGGGGAGTCTCCTACGAGCAGTACTTC
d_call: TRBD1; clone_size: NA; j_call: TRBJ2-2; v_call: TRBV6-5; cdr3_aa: CASSSAGGGPNTGELFF; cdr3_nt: TGTGCCAGCAGTTCCGCAGGGGGCGGCCCGAACACCGGGGAGCTGTTTTTT
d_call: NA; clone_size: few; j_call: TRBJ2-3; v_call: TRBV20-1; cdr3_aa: CSAARIGGDTQYF; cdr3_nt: TGCAGTGCTGCTAGGATTGGGGGAGATACGCAGTATTTT
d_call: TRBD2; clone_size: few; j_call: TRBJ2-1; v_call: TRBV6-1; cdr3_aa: CASSEERQKGLAVKNEQFF; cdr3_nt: TGTGCCAGCAGTGAAGAGAGGCAAAAGGGACTAGCGGTTAAGAATGAGCAGTTCTTC
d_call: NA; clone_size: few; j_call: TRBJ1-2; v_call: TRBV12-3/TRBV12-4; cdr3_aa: CASSPQLTANYGYTF; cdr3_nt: TGTGCCAGCAGTCCACAACTGACGGCAAACTATGGCTACACCTTC
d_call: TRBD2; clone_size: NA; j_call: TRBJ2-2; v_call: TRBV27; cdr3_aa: CASSVTSVFRPARTGELFF; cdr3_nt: TGTGCCAGCAGCGTCACTAGCGTTTTTAGGCCAGCGAGGACCGGGGAGCTGTTTTTT
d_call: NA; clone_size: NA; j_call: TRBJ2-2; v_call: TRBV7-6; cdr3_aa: CASSALGLATDTGELFF; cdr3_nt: TGTGCCAGCAGCGCCCTCGGGCTAGCGACCGACACCGGGGAGCTGTTTTTT
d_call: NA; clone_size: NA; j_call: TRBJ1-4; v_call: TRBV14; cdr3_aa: CASSQGLGPSTNEKLFF; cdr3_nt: TGTGCCAGCAGCCAAGGTTTGGGACCTTCAACTAATGAAAAACTGTTTTTT
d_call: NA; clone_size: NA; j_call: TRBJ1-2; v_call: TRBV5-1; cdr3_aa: CASSWDTTYGYTF; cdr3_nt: TGCGCCAGCAGCTGGGACACGACCTATGGCTACACCTTC
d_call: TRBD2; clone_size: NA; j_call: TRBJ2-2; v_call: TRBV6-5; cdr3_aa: CASSWGGAGELFF; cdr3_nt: TGTGCCAGCAGTTGGGGGGGTGCCGGGGAGCTGTTTTTT
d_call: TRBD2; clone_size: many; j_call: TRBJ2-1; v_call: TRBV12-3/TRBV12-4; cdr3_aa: CASSPGTSGNNEQFF; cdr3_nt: TGTGCCAGCAGTCCCGGGACTAGCGGGAACAATGAGCAGTTCTTC
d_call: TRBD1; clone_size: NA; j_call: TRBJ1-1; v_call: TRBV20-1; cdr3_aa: CSAFGQGVVTEAFF; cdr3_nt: TGCAGTGCATTCGGACAGGGGGTGGTCACTGAAGCTTTCTTT
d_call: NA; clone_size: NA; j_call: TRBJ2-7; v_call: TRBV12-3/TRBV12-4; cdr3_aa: CASSLGLPWEQYF; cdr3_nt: TGTGCCAGCAGTTTAGGGCTACCGTGGGAGCAGTACTTC
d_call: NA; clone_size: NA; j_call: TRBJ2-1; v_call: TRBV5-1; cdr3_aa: CASKEAPGNEQFF; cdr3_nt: TGCGCCAGCAAGGAAGCCCCGGGCAATGAGCAGTTCTTC
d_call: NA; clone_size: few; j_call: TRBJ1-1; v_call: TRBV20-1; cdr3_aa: CSVKDVIEAFF; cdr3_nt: TGCAGTGTGAAGGATGTGATTGAAGCTTTCTTT
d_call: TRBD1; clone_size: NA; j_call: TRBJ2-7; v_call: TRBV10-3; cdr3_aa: CAISPRQGFSYEQYF; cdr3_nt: TGTGCCATCAGCCCCCGACAGGGGTTCTCCTACGAGCAGTACTTC
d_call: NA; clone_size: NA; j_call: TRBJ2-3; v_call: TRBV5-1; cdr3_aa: CASSLTGWTDTQYF; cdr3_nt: TGCGCCAGCAGCCTAACAGGGTGGACAGATACGCAGTATTTT
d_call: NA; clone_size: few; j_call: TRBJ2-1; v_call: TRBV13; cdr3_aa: CASNRGSESYNEQFF; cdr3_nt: TGTGCCAGCAACCGTGGGTCAGAGTCCTACAATGAGCAGTTCTTC
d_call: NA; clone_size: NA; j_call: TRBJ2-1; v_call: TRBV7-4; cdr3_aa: CASSLEISGNPSTYNEQFF; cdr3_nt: TGTGCCAGCAGCTTAGAGATTAGCGGCAACCCCTCCACCTACAATGAGCAGTTCTTC
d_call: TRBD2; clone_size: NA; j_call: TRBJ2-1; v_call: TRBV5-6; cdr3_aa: CASSFLAGYPSEQFF; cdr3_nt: TGTGCCAGCAGCTTTTTAGCGGGGTATCCCTCTGAGCAGTTCTTC
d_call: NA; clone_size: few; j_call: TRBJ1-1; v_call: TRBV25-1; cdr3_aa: CASSEGFMNTEAFF; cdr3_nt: TGTGCCAGCAGTGAGGGGTTTATGAACACTGAAGCTTTCTTT
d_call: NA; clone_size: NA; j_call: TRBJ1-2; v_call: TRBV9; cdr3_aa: CASSGDPRNYGYTF; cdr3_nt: TGTGCCAGCAGCGGAGACCCCAGAAACTATGGCTACACCTTC
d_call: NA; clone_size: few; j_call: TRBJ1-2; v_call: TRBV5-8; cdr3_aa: CASSLGTVTGYTF; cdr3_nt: TGTGCCAGCAGCTTGGGTACAGTAACCGGCTACACCTTC
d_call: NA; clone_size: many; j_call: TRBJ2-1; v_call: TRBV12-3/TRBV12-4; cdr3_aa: CASSLERRTLSYNEQFF; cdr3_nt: TGTGCCAGCAGTTTAGAGCGCAGGACCCTATCCTACAATGAGCAGTTCTTC
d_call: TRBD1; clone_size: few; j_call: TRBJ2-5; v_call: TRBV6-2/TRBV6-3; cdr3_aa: CASSYLRQGAQETQYF; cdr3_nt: TGTGCCAGCAGTTATCTCCGACAGGGAGCACAAGAGACCCAGTACTTC
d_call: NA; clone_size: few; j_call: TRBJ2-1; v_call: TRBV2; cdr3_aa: CASRRQTYNEQFF; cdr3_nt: TGTGCCAGCAGGAGACAAACTTACAATGAGCAGTTCTTC
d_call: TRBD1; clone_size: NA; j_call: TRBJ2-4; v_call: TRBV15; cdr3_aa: CATSRGLGQGDKNIQYF; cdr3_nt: TGTGCCACCAGCAGAGGCCTAGGACAGGGGGACAAAAACATTCAGTACTTC
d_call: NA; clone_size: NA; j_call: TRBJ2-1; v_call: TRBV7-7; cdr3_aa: CASSPSQGSNEQFF; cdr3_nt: TGTGCCAGCAGCCCCTCCCAGGGGTCGAATGAGCAGTTCTTC
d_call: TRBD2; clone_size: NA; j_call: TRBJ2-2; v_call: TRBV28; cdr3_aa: CATVGDGRIFTGELFF; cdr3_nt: TGTGCCACCGTGGGGGACGGGAGGATCTTCACCGGGGAGCTGTTTTTT
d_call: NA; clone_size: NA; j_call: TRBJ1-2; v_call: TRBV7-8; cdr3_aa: CASRNTNYGYTF; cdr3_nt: TGTGCCAGCAGAAATACTAACTATGGCTACACCTTC
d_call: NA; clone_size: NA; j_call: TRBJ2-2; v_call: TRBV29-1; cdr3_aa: CSAQSGPAASNTGELFF; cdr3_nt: TGCAGCGCTCAAAGCGGGCCAGCGGCTTCGAACACCGGGGAGCTGTTTTTT
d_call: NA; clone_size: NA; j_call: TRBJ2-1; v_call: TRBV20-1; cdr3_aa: CSALREPRNEQFF; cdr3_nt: TGCAGTGCCCTACGCGAGCCGCGTAATGAGCAGTTCTTC
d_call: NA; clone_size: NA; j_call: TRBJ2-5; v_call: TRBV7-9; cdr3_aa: CASLRSGGAGETQYF; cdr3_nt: TGTGCCAGCCTTCGGTCCGGGGGCGCGGGAGAGACCCAGTACTTC